This TCR beta chain was profiled in a study of T cell responses to AZD1222 COVID-19 vaccine. In this sample, this clone turned up once. Profiling relied on immunoSEQ multiplex PCR, and the TCRdb table lists in-frame clones only, not all of them. The sample includes about 130,000 clones, approximately 83% of them seen just once. V was pared by 5 bases and J by 2 bases, with 16 bases of the junction left unmatched. CDR3 size: 18 residues. From germline, CDR1 is SNHLY and CDR2 FYNNEI. Sequencing was performed on peripheral blood, taken on day 0 of AZD1222 vaccination. V and J are TRBV2 and TRBJ2-3; 7 bases map to TRBD2. This clonotype originated in an adult in good health. Written as DNA, the CDR3 is TGTGCCAGCAGTCCGGGACTACTGAGGGGCCTAAACACAGATACGCAGTATTTT. It specifies CASSPGLLRGLNTDTQYF. Complete variable domain (other parts from reference TRBV2 and TRBJ2-3): EPEVTQTPSHQVTQMGQEVILRCVPISNHLYFYWYRQILGQKVEFLVSFYNNEISEKSEIFDDQFSVERPDGSNFTLKIRSTKLEDSAMYFCASSPGLLRGLNTDTQYFGPGTRLTVL.